These T cell receptor beta chains were read from a single sample in a study of cytomegalovirus exposure and HLA in healthy donors. Clones were sequenced by immunoSEQ multiplex PCR, and TCRdb holds only the in-frame ones, with some missing. The sample holds 200,000 to 250,000 clones, around 80% seen once. The sample was PBMCs. The receptors shown here come from a middle-aged man in good health and CMV-seronegative. Each CDR3 is given with its conserved first and last residue. The D gene is left open where the match is weak. The listing skips clone size in some rows; elsewhere it reads once, few, many or a size class.

j_gene: TRBJ2-1
abundance: few
d_gene: -
v_gene: TRBV5-1
CDR3nt: TGCGCCAGCAGCTTGGACAGTAGCTCCTACAATGAGCAGTTCTTC
CDR3aa: CASSLDSSSYNEQFF

j_gene: TRBJ1-5
abundance: -
d_gene: -
v_gene: TRBV7-9
CDR3nt: TGTGCCAGCAGCCCCCCCGGCGGGGACTCGAGCAATCAGCCCCAGCATTTT
CDR3aa: CASSPPGGDSSNQPQHF

j_gene: TRBJ2-7
abundance: -
d_gene: -
v_gene: TRBV7-8
CDR3nt: TGTGCCAGCAGCTTAGAAGAGGGTTTCAACGAGCAGTACTTC
CDR3aa: CASSLEEGFNEQYF

j_gene: TRBJ2-1
abundance: -
d_gene: -
v_gene: TRBV27
CDR3nt: TGTGCCAGCAAACAGGGTGCCCTCTACAATGAGCAGTTCTTC
CDR3aa: CASKQGALYNEQFF

j_gene: TRBJ2-3
abundance: -
d_gene: -
v_gene: TRBV27
CDR3nt: TGTGCCAGCAGTTTATTACTAGGAGATACGCAGTATTTT
CDR3aa: CASSLLLGDTQYF

j_gene: TRBJ1-5
abundance: few
d_gene: -
v_gene: TRBV6-6
CDR3nt: TGTGCCAGCACCAGGGGAGGGGAGCCCCAGCATTTT
CDR3aa: CASTRGGEPQHF

j_gene: TRBJ2-5
abundance: -
d_gene: -
v_gene: TRBV18
CDR3nt: TGTGCCAGCTTCCCTGGCAGAAGTGAGACCCAGTACTTC
CDR3aa: CASFPGRSETQYF

j_gene: TRBJ2-5
abundance: -
d_gene: TRBD2
v_gene: TRBV7-9
CDR3nt: TGTGCCAGCAGCTTAGCGTGGACTAGCGAGCAAGAGACCCAGTACTTC
CDR3aa: CASSLAWTSEQETQYF

j_gene: TRBJ2-1
abundance: few
d_gene: -
v_gene: TRBV9
CDR3nt: TGTGCCAGCAGCGCAATCTCCTACAATGAGCAGTTCTTC
CDR3aa: CASSAISYNEQFF

j_gene: TRBJ1-4
abundance: -
d_gene: -
v_gene: TRBV28
CDR3nt: TGTGCCAGCAGCCGCTTAGACAGGTTTGGGCGTGAAAAACTGTTTTTT
CDR3aa: CASSRLDRFGREKLFF

j_gene: TRBJ1-2
abundance: -
d_gene: -
v_gene: TRBV19
CDR3nt: TGTGCCAGTAGTTCTAGCTGGGTCGGCGGCCACTATGGCTACACCTTC
CDR3aa: CASSSSWVGGHYGYTF

j_gene: TRBJ1-2
abundance: -
d_gene: -
v_gene: TRBV27
CDR3nt: TGTGCCAGCAGCCCCTACCCCGGGGGGCATGGCTACACCTTC
CDR3aa: CASSPYPGGHGYTF

j_gene: TRBJ2-3
abundance: -
d_gene: -
v_gene: TRBV7-8
CDR3nt: TGTGCCAGCAGCGCCCTTGGACTATATTCGCAAGATACGCAGTATTTT
CDR3aa: CASSALGLYSQDTQYF

j_gene: TRBJ1-5
abundance: once
d_gene: -
v_gene: TRBV19
CDR3nt: TGTGCCAGTAGGACGGGGAATCAGCCCCAGCATTTT
CDR3aa: CASRTGNQPQHF

j_gene: TRBJ2-7
abundance: -
d_gene: TRBD1
v_gene: TRBV4-3
CDR3nt: TGCGCCAGCAGCCAAGATCCGAGGACAGGGGCGGGCGAGCAGTACTTC
CDR3aa: CASSQDPRTGAGEQYF

j_gene: TRBJ2-7
abundance: -
d_gene: TRBD2
v_gene: TRBV5-6
CDR3nt: TGTGCCAGCAGCTCACTAGCGGGAGGAATATACGAGCAGTACTTC
CDR3aa: CASSSLAGGIYEQYF

j_gene: TRBJ1-6
abundance: few
d_gene: TRBD1
v_gene: TRBV2
CDR3nt: TGTGCCAGCAGGCCGACAGGGAGGCATAATTCACCCCTCCACTTT
CDR3aa: CASRPTGRHNSPLHF

j_gene: TRBJ1-5
abundance: -
d_gene: -
v_gene: TRBV27
CDR3nt: TGTGCCAAACCCAAAATGACGGGGGTGTATCAGCCCCAGCATTTT
CDR3aa: CAKPKMTGVYQPQHF

j_gene: TRBJ2-1
abundance: -
d_gene: TRBD2
v_gene: TRBV11-1
CDR3nt: TGTGCCAGCAGCTCGGGAAGCTTACTAGCGGGACGCGTGGATGAGCAGTTCTTC
CDR3aa: CASSSGSLLAGRVDEQFF

j_gene: TRBJ2-5
abundance: -
d_gene: -
v_gene: TRBV7-9
CDR3nt: TGTTCCAGCAGCTTCGGAGGGACCCAGTACTTC
CDR3aa: CSSSFGGTQYF

j_gene: TRBJ2-7
abundance: -
d_gene: TRBD1
v_gene: TRBV6-6
CDR3nt: TGTGCCAGCAGTTCCGGACAGGGGGCATACGAGCAGTACTTC
CDR3aa: CASSSGQGAYEQYF

j_gene: TRBJ1-1
abundance: -
d_gene: -
v_gene: TRBV27
CDR3nt: TGTGCCAGCAGTTCATCCGGACGCCTGCGGGCTGAAGCTTTCTTT
CDR3aa: CASSSSGRLRAEAFF

j_gene: TRBJ2-7
abundance: -
d_gene: -
v_gene: TRBV7-9
CDR3nt: TGTGCCAGCAGCTTAGATGCGGATTCCCACGAGCAGTACTTC
CDR3aa: CASSLDADSHEQYF

j_gene: TRBJ1-5
abundance: -
d_gene: -
v_gene: TRBV28
CDR3nt: TGTGCCAGCAGTTTAGGGGGGGCGGCGAATCAGCCCCAGCATTTT
CDR3aa: CASSLGGAANQPQHF

j_gene: TRBJ2-7
abundance: few
d_gene: -
v_gene: TRBV27
CDR3nt: TGTGCCAGCAGTTTATTACCACAGGGAAAGGAGGACTTC
CDR3aa: CASSLLPQGKEDF

j_gene: TRBJ1-5
abundance: -
d_gene: TRBD1
v_gene: TRBV2
CDR3nt: TGTGCCAGCAGTGAAGCGACAGGGGTTCGACAGCCCCAGCATTTT
CDR3aa: CASSEATGVRQPQHF

j_gene: TRBJ2-2
abundance: -
d_gene: TRBD1
v_gene: TRBV10-2
CDR3nt: TGCGCCAGCAGTGATTTGGGACAGGGGAGTCTCACCGGGGAGCTGTTTTTT
CDR3aa: CASSDLGQGSLTGELFF

j_gene: TRBJ2-7
abundance: -
d_gene: TRBD1
v_gene: TRBV2
CDR3nt: TGTGCCAGCAGTGAACCCGGGACAGTGACCTACGAGCAGTACTTC
CDR3aa: CASSEPGTVTYEQYF

j_gene: TRBJ2-2
abundance: few
d_gene: -
v_gene: TRBV2
CDR3nt: TGTGCCAGCAGAGTTCAGGGTCTCCTAACCGGGGAGCTGTTTTTT
CDR3aa: CASRVQGLLTGELFF

j_gene: TRBJ1-2
abundance: -
d_gene: -
v_gene: TRBV27
CDR3nt: TGTGCCAGCAGCCCTCAGGGGAACTATGGCTACACCTTC
CDR3aa: CASSPQGNYGYTF

j_gene: TRBJ2-7
abundance: -
d_gene: -
v_gene: TRBV6-6
CDR3nt: TGTGCCAGCAGTTACGTTGAGGTATACGAGCAGTACTTC
CDR3aa: CASSYVEVYEQYF

j_gene: TRBJ1-1
abundance: few
d_gene: -
v_gene: TRBV7-8
CDR3nt: TGTGCCAGCAGCTTAGCGGGCAGGCAACGGGGAGCTTTCTTT
CDR3aa: CASSLAGRQRGAFF

j_gene: TRBJ1-2
abundance: few
d_gene: -
v_gene: TRBV7-2
CDR3nt: TGTGCCAGCAGCCCTCGTGGCAGGGAGGCTGGCTACACCTTC
CDR3aa: CASSPRGREAGYTF

j_gene: TRBJ2-5
abundance: -
d_gene: -
v_gene: TRBV25-1
CDR3nt: TGTGCCAGCAGTAGCTCAGGGGCAATGGAGACCCAGTACTTC
CDR3aa: CASSSSGAMETQYF

j_gene: TRBJ1-2
abundance: -
d_gene: -
v_gene: TRBV2
CDR3nt: TGTGCCAGCAGTAACACACAAGCTAACTATGGCTACACCTTC
CDR3aa: CASSNTQANYGYTF

j_gene: TRBJ1-2
abundance: -
d_gene: -
v_gene: TRBV2
CDR3nt: TGTGCCAGCAGTATTATTAACAGGGTTGGAGAATATGGCTACACCTTC
CDR3aa: CASSIINRVGEYGYTF

j_gene: TRBJ2-6
abundance: -
d_gene: -
v_gene: TRBV5-4
CDR3nt: TGTGCCAGCAGCTTGACGGGGGCTGGGGCCAACGTCCTGACTTTC
CDR3aa: CASSLTGAGANVLTF

j_gene: TRBJ1-5
abundance: -
d_gene: -
v_gene: TRBV6-6
CDR3nt: TGTGCCAGCAGTTCCCTTAATCAGCCCCAGCATTTT
CDR3aa: CASSSLNQPQHF

j_gene: TRBJ2-1
abundance: -
d_gene: -
v_gene: TRBV14
CDR3nt: TGTGCCAGCGGGGGCGGTTACAATGAGCAGTTCTTC
CDR3aa: CASGGGYNEQFF

j_gene: TRBJ1-2
abundance: -
d_gene: -
v_gene: TRBV6-1
CDR3nt: TGTGCCAGCAGTGCAGGGGTAAACTATGGCTACACCTTC
CDR3aa: CASSAGVNYGYTF